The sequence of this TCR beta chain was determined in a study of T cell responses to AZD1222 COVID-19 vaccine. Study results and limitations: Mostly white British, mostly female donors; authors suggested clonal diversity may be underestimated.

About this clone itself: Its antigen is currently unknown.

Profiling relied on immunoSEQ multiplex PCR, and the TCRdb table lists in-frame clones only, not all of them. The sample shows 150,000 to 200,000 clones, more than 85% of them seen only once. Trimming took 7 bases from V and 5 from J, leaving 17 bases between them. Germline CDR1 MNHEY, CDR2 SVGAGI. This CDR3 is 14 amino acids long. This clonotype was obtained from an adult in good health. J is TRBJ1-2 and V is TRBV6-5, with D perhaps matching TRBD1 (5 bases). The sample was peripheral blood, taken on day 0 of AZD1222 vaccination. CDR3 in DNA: TGTGCCAGCATTAAACCGGGACCGAGATATGGCTACACCTTC. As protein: CASIKPGPRYGYTF.